This T cell receptor beta chain was observed in a study of metastatic and nonmetastatic thyroid tumors. Whole-study results and caveats: Significantly greater TCR beta diversity was reportedly found in malignant thyroid tumors than in benign nodules (in blood and tumor).

The CDR3 loop spans 14 amino acids. Looked up from germline, CDR1 is DFQATT and CDR2 is SNEGSKA (reference sequence). V trimming: 3 bases; J trimming: 6 bases; junction bases outside the gene matches: 9. This clone was recorded at least ten times. What it binds is not known. Thyroid surgery was performed in patients who had received no treatment beforehand. TCRdb re-called the PCR reads via MiXCR. The repertoire includes about 92,000 clones, 15% of them detected once, and just over 3.5% sits in the top ten. The sample was blood. The receptor was derived from a female donor with papillary thyroid cancer or a benign thyroid nodule (not recorded which). Some clones in this sample may be carry-over from other donors' samples. The V gene is TRBV20-1, the J gene TRBJ1-1; 8 bases map to TRBD1. The CDR3 protein is CSASAGQGRAEAFF. DNA of the CDR3: TGCAGTGCTAGCGCTGGACAGGGTCGGGCTGAAGCTTTCTTT.